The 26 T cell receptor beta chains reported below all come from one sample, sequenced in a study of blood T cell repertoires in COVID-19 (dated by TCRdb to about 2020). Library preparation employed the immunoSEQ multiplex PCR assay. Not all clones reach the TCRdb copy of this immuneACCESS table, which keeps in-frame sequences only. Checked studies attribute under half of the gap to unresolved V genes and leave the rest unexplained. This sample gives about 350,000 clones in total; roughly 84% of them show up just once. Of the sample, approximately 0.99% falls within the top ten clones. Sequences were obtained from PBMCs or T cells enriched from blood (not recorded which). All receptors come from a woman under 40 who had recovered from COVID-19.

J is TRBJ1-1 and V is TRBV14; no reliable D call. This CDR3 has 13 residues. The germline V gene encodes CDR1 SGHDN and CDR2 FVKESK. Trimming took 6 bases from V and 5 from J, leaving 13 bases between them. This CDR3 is CASSPREATEAFF. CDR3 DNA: TGTGCCAGCAGTCCCCGGGAGGCTACTGAAGCTTTCTTT.

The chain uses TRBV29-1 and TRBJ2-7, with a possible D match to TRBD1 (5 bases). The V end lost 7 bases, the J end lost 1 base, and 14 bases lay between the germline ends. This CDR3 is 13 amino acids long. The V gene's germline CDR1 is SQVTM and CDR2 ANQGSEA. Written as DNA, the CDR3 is TGCAGCGCGACCCCAGGGTTTTCCTACGAGCAGTACTTC. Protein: CSATPGFSYEQYF.

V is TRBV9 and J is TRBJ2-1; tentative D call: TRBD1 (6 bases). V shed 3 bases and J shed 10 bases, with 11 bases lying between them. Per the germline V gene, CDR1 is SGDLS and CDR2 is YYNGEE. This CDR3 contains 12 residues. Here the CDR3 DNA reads TGTGCCAGCAGCGATCTAACAGGGGAGCAGTTCTTC. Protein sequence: CASSDLTGEQFF. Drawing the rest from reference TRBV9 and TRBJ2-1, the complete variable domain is DSGVTQTPKHLITATGQRVTLRCSPRSGDLSVYWYQQSLDQGLQFLIQYYNGEERAKGNILERFSAQQFPDLHSELNLSSLELGDSALYFCASSDLTGEQFFGPGTRLTVL.

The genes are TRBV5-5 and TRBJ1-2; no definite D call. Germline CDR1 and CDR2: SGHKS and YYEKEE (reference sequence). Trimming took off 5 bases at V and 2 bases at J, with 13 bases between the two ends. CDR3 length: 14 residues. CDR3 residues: CASRLVGGNYGYTF. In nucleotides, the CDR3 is TGTGCCAGCAGACTGGTCGGAGGGAACTATGGCTACACCTTC.

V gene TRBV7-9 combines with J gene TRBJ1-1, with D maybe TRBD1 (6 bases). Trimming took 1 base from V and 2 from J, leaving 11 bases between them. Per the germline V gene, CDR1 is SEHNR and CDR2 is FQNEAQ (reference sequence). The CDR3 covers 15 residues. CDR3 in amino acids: CASSLEAGVNTEAFF. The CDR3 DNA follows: TGTGCCAGCAGCTTAGAGGCAGGGGTAAACACTGAAGCTTTCTTT.

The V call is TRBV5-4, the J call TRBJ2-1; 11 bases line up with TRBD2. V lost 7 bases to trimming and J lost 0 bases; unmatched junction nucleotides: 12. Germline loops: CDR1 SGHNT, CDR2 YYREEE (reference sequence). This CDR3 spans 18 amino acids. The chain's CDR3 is CASLRVAGGTSSYNEQFF. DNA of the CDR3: TGTGCCAGCTTAAGGGTAGCGGGGGGGACGAGCTCCTACAATGAGCAGTTCTTC.

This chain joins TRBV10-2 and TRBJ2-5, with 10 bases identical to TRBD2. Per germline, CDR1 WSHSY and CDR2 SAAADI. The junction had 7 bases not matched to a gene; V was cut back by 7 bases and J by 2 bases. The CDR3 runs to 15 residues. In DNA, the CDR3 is TGCGCCAGCATGGCAGCGGGGGGGATTCAAGAGACCCAGTACTTC. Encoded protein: CASMAAGGIQETQYF.

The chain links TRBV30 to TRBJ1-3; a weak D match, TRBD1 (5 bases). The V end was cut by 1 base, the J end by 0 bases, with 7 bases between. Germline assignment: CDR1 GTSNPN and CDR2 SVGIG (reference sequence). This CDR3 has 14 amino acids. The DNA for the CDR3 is TGTGCCTGGAGTGGGCAGGGCTCTGGAAACACCATATATTTT. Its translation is CAWSGQGSGNTIYF.

The CDR3 sequence: CASSPTGRGNTIYF. CDR3 coding DNA: TGTGCCAGCAGCCCAACGGGTCGCGGAAACACCATATATTTT. V gene TRBV9 combines with J gene TRBJ1-3; D is unclear. The V end lost 4 bases, the J end lost 4 bases, and 12 bases lay between the germline ends. The germline CDR1 and CDR2 sequences are SGDLS and YYNGEE. The CDR3 has 14 amino acids.

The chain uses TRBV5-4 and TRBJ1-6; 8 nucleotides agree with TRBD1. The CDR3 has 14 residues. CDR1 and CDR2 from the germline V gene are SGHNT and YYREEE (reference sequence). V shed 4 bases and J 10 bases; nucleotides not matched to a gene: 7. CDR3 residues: CASSPGQGRSPLHF. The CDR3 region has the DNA TGTGCCAGCAGCCCCGGACAGGGTCGATCACCCCTCCACTTT.

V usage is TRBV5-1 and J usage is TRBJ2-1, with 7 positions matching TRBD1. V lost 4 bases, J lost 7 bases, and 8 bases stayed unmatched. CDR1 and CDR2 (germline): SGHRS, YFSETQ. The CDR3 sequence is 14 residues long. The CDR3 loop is CASSKGRGNNEQFF. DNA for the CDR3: TGCGCCAGCAGCAAGGGCAGGGGGAATAATGAGCAGTTCTTC.

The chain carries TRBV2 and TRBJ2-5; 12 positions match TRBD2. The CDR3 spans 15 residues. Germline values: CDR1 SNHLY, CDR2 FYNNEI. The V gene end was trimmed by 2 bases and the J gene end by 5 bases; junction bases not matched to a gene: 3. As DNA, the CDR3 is TGTGCCAGCAGTGAATCCCTAGCGGGGGGGGAGACCCAGTACTTC. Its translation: CASSESLAGGETQYF.

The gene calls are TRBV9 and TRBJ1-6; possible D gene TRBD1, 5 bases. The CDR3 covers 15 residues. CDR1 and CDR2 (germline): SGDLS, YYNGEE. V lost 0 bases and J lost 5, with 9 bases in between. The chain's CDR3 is CASSVATTDNSPLHF. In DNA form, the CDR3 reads TGTGCCAGCAGCGTAGCTACGACAGATAATTCACCCCTCCACTTT.

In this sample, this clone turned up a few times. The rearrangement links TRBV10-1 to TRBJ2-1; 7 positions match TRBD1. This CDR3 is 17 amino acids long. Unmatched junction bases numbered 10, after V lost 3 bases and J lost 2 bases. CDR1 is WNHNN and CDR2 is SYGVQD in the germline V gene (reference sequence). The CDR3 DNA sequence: TGCGCCAGCAGTGAAGGGGGCCCCACCAAGACCTACAATGAGCAGTTCTTC. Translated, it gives CASSEGGPTKTYNEQFF.

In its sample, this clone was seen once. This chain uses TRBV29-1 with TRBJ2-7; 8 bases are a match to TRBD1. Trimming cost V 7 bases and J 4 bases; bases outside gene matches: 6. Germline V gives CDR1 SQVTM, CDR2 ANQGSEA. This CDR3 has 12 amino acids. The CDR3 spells CSGRTGSYEQYF. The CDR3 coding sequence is TGCAGCGGAAGGACAGGGAGTTACGAGCAGTACTTC.

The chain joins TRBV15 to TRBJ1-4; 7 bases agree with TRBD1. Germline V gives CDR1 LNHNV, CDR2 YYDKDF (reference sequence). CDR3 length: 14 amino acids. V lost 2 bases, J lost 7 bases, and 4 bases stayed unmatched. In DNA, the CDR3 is TGTGCCACCAGCAGAAGTAGACAGGGTGAAAAACTGTTTTTT. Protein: CATSRSRQGEKLFF.

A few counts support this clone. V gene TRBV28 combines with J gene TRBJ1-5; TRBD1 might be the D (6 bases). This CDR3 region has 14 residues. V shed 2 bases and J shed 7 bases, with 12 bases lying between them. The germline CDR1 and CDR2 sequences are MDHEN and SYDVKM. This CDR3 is CASSLLQGRQPQHF. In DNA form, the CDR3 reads TGTGCCAGCAGTTTACTACAGGGCCGGCAGCCCCAGCATTTT.

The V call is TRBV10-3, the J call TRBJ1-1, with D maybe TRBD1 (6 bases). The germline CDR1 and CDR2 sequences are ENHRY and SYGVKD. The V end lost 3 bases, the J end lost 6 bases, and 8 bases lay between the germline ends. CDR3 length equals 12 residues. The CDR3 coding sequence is TGTGCCATCAGTGAAAGGACAGCTGAAGCTTTCTTT. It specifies CAISERTAEAFF.

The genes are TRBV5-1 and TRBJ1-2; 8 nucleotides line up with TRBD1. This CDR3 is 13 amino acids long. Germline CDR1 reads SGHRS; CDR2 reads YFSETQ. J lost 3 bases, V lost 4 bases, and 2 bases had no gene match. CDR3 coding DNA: TGCGCCAGCAGCCAGACAGGGGACTATGGCTACACCTTC. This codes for CASSQTGDYGYTF. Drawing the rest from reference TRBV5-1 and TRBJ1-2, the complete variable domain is KAGVTQTPRYLIKTRGQQVTLSCSPISGHRSVSWYQQTPGQGLQFLFEYFSETQRNKGNFPGRFSGRQFSNSRSEMNVSTLELGDSALYLCASSQTGDYGYTFGSGTRLTVV.

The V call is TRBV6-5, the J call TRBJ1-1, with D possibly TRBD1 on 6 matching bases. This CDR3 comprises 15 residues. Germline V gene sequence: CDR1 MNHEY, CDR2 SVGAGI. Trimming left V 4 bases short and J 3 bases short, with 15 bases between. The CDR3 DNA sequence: TGTGCCAGCAGTTTATCGGGGGGGGCCGACACTGAAGCTTTCTTT. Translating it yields CASSLSGGADTEAFF.

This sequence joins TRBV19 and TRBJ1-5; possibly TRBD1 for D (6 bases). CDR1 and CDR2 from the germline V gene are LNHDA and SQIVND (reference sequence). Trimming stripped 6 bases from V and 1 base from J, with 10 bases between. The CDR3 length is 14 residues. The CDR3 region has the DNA TGTGCCAGTAGAACCCAGGGGAGCAATCAGCCCCAGCATTTT. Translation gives CASRTQGSNQPQHF.

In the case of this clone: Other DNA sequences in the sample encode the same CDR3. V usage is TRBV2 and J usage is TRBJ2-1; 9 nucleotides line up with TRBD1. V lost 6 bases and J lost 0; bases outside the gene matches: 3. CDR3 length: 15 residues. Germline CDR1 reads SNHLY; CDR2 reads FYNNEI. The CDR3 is CASRATGGSYNEQFF. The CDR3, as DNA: TGTGCCAGCAGGGCGACAGGGGGCTCCTACAATGAGCAGTTCTTC.

CDR3 amino acids: CAISKGTGGVDSNQPQHF. DNA for the CDR3: TGTGCCATCAGCAAAGGGACAGGGGGCGTCGATAGCAATCAGCCCCAGCATTTT. This chain joins TRBV10-3 and TRBJ1-5, with 12 bases aligning to TRBD1. The CDR3 has 18 residues. The germline V gene encodes CDR1 ENHRY and CDR2 SYGVKD. With 6 bases clipped from V and 0 bases from J, the junction kept 9 bases outside the gene matches.

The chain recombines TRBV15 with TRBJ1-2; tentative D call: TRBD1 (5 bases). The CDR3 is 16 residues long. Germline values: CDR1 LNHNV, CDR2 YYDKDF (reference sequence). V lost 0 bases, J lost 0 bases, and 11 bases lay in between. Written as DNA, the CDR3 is TGTGCCACCAGCAGAGAGGGGACTGTCTCTAACTATGGCTACACCTTC. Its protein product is CATSREGTVSNYGYTF.

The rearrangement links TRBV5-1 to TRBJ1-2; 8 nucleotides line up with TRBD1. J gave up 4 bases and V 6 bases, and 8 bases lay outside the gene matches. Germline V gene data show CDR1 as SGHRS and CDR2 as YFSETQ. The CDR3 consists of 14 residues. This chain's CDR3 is CASNPGTGSYGYTF. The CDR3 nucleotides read TGCGCCAGCAACCCCGGGACAGGATCCTATGGCTACACCTTC.

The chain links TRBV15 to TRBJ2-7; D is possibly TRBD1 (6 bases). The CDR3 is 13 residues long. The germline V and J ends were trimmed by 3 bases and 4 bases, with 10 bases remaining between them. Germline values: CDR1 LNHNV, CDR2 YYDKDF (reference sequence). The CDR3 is CATSSKDSYEQYF. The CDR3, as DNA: TGTGCCACCAGCAGTAAGGACAGTTACGAGCAGTACTTC.